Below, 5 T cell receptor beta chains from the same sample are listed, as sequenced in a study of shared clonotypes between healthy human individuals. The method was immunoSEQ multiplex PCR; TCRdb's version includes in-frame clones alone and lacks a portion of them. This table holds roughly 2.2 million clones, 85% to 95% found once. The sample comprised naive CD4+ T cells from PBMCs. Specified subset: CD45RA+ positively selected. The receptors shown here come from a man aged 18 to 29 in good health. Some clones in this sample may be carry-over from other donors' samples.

This chain's CDR3 is CASSPGQTNSPLHF. DNA of the CDR3: TGTGCCAGCAGTCCGGGACAGACGAATTCACCCCTCCACTTT. V and J are TRBV6-5 and TRBJ1-6; 7 nucleotides line up with TRBD1. J gave up 7 bases and V 5 bases, and 5 bases lay outside the gene matches. CDR3 size: 14 residues. CDR1 is MNHEY and CDR2 is SVGAGI in the germline V gene.

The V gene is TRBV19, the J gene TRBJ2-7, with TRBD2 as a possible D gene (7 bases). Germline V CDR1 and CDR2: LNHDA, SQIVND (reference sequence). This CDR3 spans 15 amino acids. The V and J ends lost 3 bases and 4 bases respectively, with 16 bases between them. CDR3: CASSIGGGVSYEQYF. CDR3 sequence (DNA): TGTGCCAGTAGTATCGGAGGGGGGGTTTCGTACGAGCAGTACTTC.

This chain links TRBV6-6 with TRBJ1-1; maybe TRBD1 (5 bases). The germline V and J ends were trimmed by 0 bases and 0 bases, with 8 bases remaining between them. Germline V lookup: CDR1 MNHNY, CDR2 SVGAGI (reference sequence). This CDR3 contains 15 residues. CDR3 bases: TGTGCCAGCAGTTACTCTCGGGGGGTGAACACTGAAGCTTTCTTT. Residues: CASSYSRGVNTEAFF.

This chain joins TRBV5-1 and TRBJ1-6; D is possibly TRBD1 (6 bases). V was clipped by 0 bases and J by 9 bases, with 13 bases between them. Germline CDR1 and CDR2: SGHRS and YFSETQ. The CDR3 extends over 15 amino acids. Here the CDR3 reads CASSLVGGGPSPLHF. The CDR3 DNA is TGCGCCAGCAGCTTGGTTGGCGGGGGGCCTTCACCCCTCCACTTT.

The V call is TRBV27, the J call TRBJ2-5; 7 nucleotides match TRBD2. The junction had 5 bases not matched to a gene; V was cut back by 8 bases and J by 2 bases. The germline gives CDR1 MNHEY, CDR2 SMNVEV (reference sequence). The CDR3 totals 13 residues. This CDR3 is CASGAGEQETQYF. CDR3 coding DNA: TGTGCCAGCGGCGCGGGAGAGCAAGAGACCCAGTACTTC.